Below, 27 T cell receptor beta chains from the same sample are listed, as sequenced in a study of control samples from healthy donors and cancer patients. Sequencing used immunoSEQ multiplex PCR; TCRdb keeps in-frame clones, though not all of them. The sample lists about 110,000 clones, approximately 82% occurring once. Sequenced sample: blood. The receptors were gathered from a man between 18 and 29 years old in good health.

V usage is TRBV19 and J usage is TRBJ1-3; D is ambiguous. The V end was cut by 5 bases, the J end by 0 bases, with 11 bases between. The V gene's germline CDR1 is LNHDA and CDR2 SQIVND (reference sequence). The CDR3 length is 15 residues. CDR3 region: CASSPKGSSGNTIYF. CDR3 DNA sequence: TGTGCCAGTAGTCCGAAAGGGAGCTCTGGAAACACCATATATTTT.

The CDR3 coding sequence is TGTGCCAGCAGCCAAGTTGTAGGGACATCAAACTATGGCTACACCTTC. It codes for CASSQVVGTSNYGYTF. The J gene is TRBJ1-2, the V gene TRBV3-1 (or the pseudogene TRBV3-2), with D possibly matching TRBD1 (6 bases). Germline CDR1 LGHDT, CDR2 YNNKEL (reference sequence). This CDR3 spans 16 amino acids. V lost 1 base, J lost 2 bases, and 14 bases lay in between.

This chain joins TRBV6-1 and TRBJ2-6; the D gene is possibly TRBD1 (6 bases). Germline V gene lookup returns CDR1 MNHNS and CDR2 SASEGT. With 3 bases removed from V and 4 bases from J, the gap between germline ends came to 10 bases. The length of the CDR3 is 15 residues. The CDR3 DNA reads as TGTGCCAGCAGTGACAGGGGAGCGGGGGCCAACGTCCTGACTTTC. Its translation is CASSDRGAGANVLTF.

This clone was observed once. The chain combines TRBV6-1 with TRBJ1-6; D unclear. This CDR3 comprises 13 residues. The ends were cut back, 2 bases at V and 9 bases at J, with 8 bases in the middle. Germline V lookup: CDR1 MNHNS, CDR2 SASEGT. CDR3 DNA sequence: TGTGCCAGCAGTGAACGGACTAGTTCACCCCTCCACTTT. This encodes CASSERTSSPLHF.

The chain links TRBV6-5 to TRBJ1-5; D is unclear. Between the trimmed V and J ends, which lost 6 bases and 5 bases, there was a span of 17 bases. The CDR3 spans 15 residues. Germline V gene sequence: CDR1 MNHEY, CDR2 SVGAGI. The CDR3 DNA reads as TGTGCCAGCAGCCCCGGGTCCACGAGGTATCAGCCCCAGCATTTT. It specifies CASSPGSTRYQPQHF.

V is TRBV7-6 and J is TRBJ2-2, with D possibly matching TRBD1 (5 bases). The CDR3 contains 16 residues. The germline V gene encodes CDR1 SGHVS and CDR2 FNYEAQ. Trimming stripped 1 base from V and 4 bases from J, with 13 bases between. The chain's CDR3 is CASSLGVGAGTGELFF. DNA of the CDR3: TGTGCCAGCAGCTTAGGCGTAGGGGCCGGCACCGGGGAGCTGTTTTTT.

J is TRBJ1-2 and V is TRBV2; D possibly corresponds to TRBD1 (6 bases). The germline V and J ends were trimmed by 6 bases and 8 bases, with 13 bases remaining between them. CDR1 is SNHLY, CDR2 FYNNEI, per germline. The CDR3 is made up of 12 amino acids. CDR3 loop: CASRREGGGYTF. CDR3 DNA: TGTGCCAGCAGGCGGGAGGGGGGCGGCTACACCTTC.

This chain joins TRBV18 and TRBJ2-7, with D perhaps TRBD1 (7 bases). Trimming took 6 bases from V and 4 from J, leaving 19 bases between them. This CDR3 has 15 amino acids. The V gene's germline CDR1 is KGHSH and CDR2 LQKENI. The CDR3 here is CASSPQGGMGYEQYV. CDR3 bases: TGTGCCAGCTCCCCCCAGGGGGGAATGGGGTACGAGCAGTACGTC.

Only a few counts were recorded for this clone. The gene calls are TRBV29-1 and TRBJ1-2; weak D call: TRBD1 (6 bases). The germline V gene has CDR1 SQVTM and CDR2 ANQGSEA. The CDR3 runs to 13 residues. Trimming removed 1 base at V and 8 bases at J, with 14 bases between. The DNA for the CDR3 is TGCAGCGTTGAAGCAGGGGCGCGACTGGGCTACACCTTC. As protein: CSVEAGARLGYTF.

A note on this clone: The same CDR3 can be traced to other DNA sequences in this sample. This chain uses TRBV19 with TRBJ1-1; D is ambiguous. Trimming took off 3 bases at V and 1 base at J, with 6 bases between the two ends. The germline CDR1 and CDR2 sequences are LNHDA and SQIVND (reference sequence). There are 13 residues in the CDR3. In nucleotides, the CDR3 is TGTGCCAGTAGTATCGGCAAGAACACTGAAGCTTTCTTT. Translated, it gives CASSIGKNTEAFF.

The chain has TRBV12-3 or TRBV12-4 and TRBJ2-5; D unresolved. Trimming took off 2 bases at V and 5 bases at J, with 9 bases between the two ends. This CDR3 comprises 13 residues. The CDR3 protein is CASSLSRRETQYF. The DNA of the CDR3 is TGTGCCAGCAGTTTATCAAGAAGGGAGACCCAGTACTTC.

In DNA form, the CDR3 reads TGTGCCACCAGCAGAGACGTGACAGGGGTAACCTACAATCAGCCCCAGCATTTT. It is translated as CATSRDVTGVTYNQPQHF. The chain couples TRBV15 to TRBJ1-5; the match to TRBD1 covers 8 bases. The J segment lost 3 bases and the V segment lost 0 bases, leaving 10 bases of the junction unmatched. CDR1 is LNHNV, CDR2 YYDKDF, per germline (reference sequence). There are 18 residues in the CDR3.

The chain recombines TRBV30 with TRBJ1-1, with D unclear. Germline V CDR1 and CDR2: GTSNPN, SVGIG (reference sequence). V was trimmed by 2 bases and J by 0 bases, leaving 7 bases between them. The CDR3 has 13 residues. The CDR3 DNA is TGTGCCTGGAGTTCCCCCGTGAACACTGAAGCTTTCTTT. This gives the protein CAWSSPVNTEAFF.

The chain carries TRBV5-5 and TRBJ2-3; D gene unclear. V lost 7 bases and J 0 bases, leaving 12 bases between the germline ends. The length of the CDR3 is 14 residues. Germline values: CDR1 SGHKS, CDR2 YYEKEE (reference sequence). The DNA of the CDR3 is TGTGCCAGCGGTAGCCTCCTTAGCACAGATACGCAGTATTTT. Residues: CASGSLLSTDTQYF.

This chain connects TRBV6-5 to TRBJ1-1, with D tentatively TRBD1 (5 bases). The CDR3 length is 13 residues. Trimming removed 7 bases from V and 5 bases from J, with 14 bases in between. Looked up from germline, CDR1 is MNHEY and CDR2 is SVGAGI. CDR3 region: CASIWGGITEAFF. The CDR3 DNA reads TGTGCCAGCATATGGGGGGGGATTACTGAAGCTTTCTTT.

Remarks on this clone: Relative to the germline gene, one junction end is altered; a read error may explain this. Different DNA sequences within this sample yield the same CDR3. This rearrangement joins TRBV2 to TRBJ2-2; tentatively, D is TRBD1 or TRBD2 (5 bases each). The CDR3 consists of 15 residues. CDR1 is SNHLY and CDR2 is FYNNEI in the germline V gene. The CDR3 DNA reads TGTGCCAGCAGTGAGGCAGGGTCGGGGACCGGGGAGTTGTTTTTT. As protein: CASSEAGSGTGELFF.

The J gene is TRBJ2-1, the V gene TRBV4-1, with TRBD1 matching over 10 bases. CDR3 size: 15 residues. J lost 3 bases, V lost 4 bases, and 3 bases had no gene match. CDR1 is MGHRA, CDR2 YSYEKL, per germline. CDR3 coding DNA: TGCGCCAGCAGCCGGGACAGGGGAAGCTACAATGAGCAGTTCTTC. Amino acid sequence: CASSRDRGSYNEQFF.

The J gene is TRBJ1-3, the V gene TRBV9; D is unclear. V was trimmed by 0 bases and J by 5 bases, leaving 9 bases between them. The germline CDR1 and CDR2 sequences are SGDLS and YYNGEE. CDR3 length: 14 residues. For the CDR3, the DNA is TGTGCCAGCAGCGTAGGAGGAGGGAGAAACACCATATATTTT. Protein: CASSVGGGRNTIYF.

The CDR3 is CASSDSLEAFF. The CDR3, as DNA: TGTGCCAGCTCTGACAGCCTTGAAGCTTTCTTT. The chain combines TRBV3-1 (or the pseudogene TRBV3-2) with TRBJ1-1; tentative D call: TRBD1 (5 bases). In germline, CDR1 is LGHDT, CDR2 YNNKEL (reference sequence). The ends were cut back, 8 bases at V and 7 bases at J, with 11 bases in the middle. The CDR3 length is 11 residues.

This chain joins TRBV19 and TRBJ1-6, with TRBD1 matching 10 bases. The CDR3 has 14 residues. Per the germline V gene, CDR1 is LNHDA and CDR2 is SQIVND (reference sequence). Trimming cost V 5 bases and J 9 bases; bases outside gene matches: 4. The CDR3 coding sequence is TGTGCCAGTAGTTTCGGGGACAGGGGTTCACCCCTCCACTTT. Its protein is CASSFGDRGSPLHF.

The V and J genes are TRBV3-1 (or the pseudogene TRBV3-2) and TRBJ2-3; 8 positions match TRBD1. CDR1 is LGHDT, CDR2 YNNKEL, per germline (reference sequence). This CDR3 region has 15 residues. V lost 4 bases, J lost 2 bases, and 5 bases stayed unmatched. CDR3 residues: CASSLRQGSTDTQYF. The CDR3 region has the DNA TGTGCCAGCAGCCTCCGACAGGGGTCCACAGATACGCAGTATTTT.

The chain carries TRBV6-1 and TRBJ1-1, with D maybe TRBD1 (5 bases). Germline assignment: CDR1 MNHNS and CDR2 SASEGT. The length of the CDR3 is 17 residues. V lost 3 bases and J 3 bases, leaving 20 bases between the germline ends. CDR3 bases: TGTGCCAGCAGTGAGCTACCTTACGGGGGAGGGGACACTGAAGCTTTCTTT. This encodes CASSELPYGGGDTEAFF.

This chain connects TRBV19 to TRBJ2-1, with a tentative D call TRBD1 (5 bases). Trimming removed 4 bases from V and 4 bases from J, with 11 bases in between. Germline loops: CDR1 LNHDA, CDR2 SQIVND (reference sequence). The CDR3 length is 14 residues. In DNA, the CDR3 is TGTGCCAGTAGTACAATGACAGCTTACAATGAGCAGTTCTTC. It encodes CASSTMTAYNEQFF.

With respect to this clone: The same CDR3 arises from other DNA sequences in this sample as well. The chain joins TRBV6-5 to TRBJ2-2, with D possibly being TRBD1 or TRBD2 (5 bases each). CDR3 length: 16 residues. Between the trimmed V and J ends, which lost 1 base and 10 bases, there was a span of 19 bases. CDR1 and CDR2 (germline): MNHEY, SVGAGI. The CDR3 loop reads CASSYFRASGGAELFF. CDR3 DNA sequence: TGTGCCAGCAGTTACTTCAGGGCCTCCGGAGGTGCGGAGCTGTTTTTT.

The chain couples TRBV14 to TRBJ2-6, with D perhaps TRBD1 (6 bases). V lost 6 bases and J lost 0, with 12 bases in between. Looked up from germline, CDR1 is SGHDN and CDR2 is FVKESK. This CDR3 is 16 amino acids long. In DNA form, the CDR3 reads TGTGCCAGCAGTATAGGGGGTTACTCTGGGGCCAACGTCCTGACTTTC. Protein: CASSIGGYSGANVLTF.

The chain combines TRBV27 with TRBJ1-1; 8 bases are a match to TRBD1. Germline assignment: CDR1 MNHEY and CDR2 SMNVEV (reference sequence). J gave up 4 bases and V 6 bases, and 7 bases lay outside the gene matches. CDR3 length equals 14 residues. The CDR3 loop is CASRNDRGGTEAFF. The CDR3 nucleotides read TGTGCCAGCAGAAATGACAGGGGAGGCACTGAAGCTTTCTTT.

The rearrangement links TRBV28 to TRBJ1-1; no definite D call. V dropped 5 bases and J dropped 5 bases, with 21 bases sitting between them. CDR1 and CDR2 (germline): MDHEN, SYDVKM. The CDR3 has 16 amino acids. The CDR3 nucleotides read TGTGCCAGCAGTACCCCCAGCCCCCATGAGGGTACTGAAGCTTTCTTT. Translated, it gives CASSTPSPHEGTEAFF.